Sequencing of this TCR beta chain was carried out in a study of breast tumors, draining lymph nodes, adjacent tissues. General observations from the study: Tumor T cell lymph node origin was a supported hypothesis, not proven. Tumor repertoires ranked between lymph nodes and nontumor tissue in diversity, with V and J gene preferences. Findings are consistent with lymph node origin and intratumoral expansion of most tumor T cells.

The CDR3 runs 16 residues. Germline V CDR1 and CDR2: SGDLS, YYNGEE. Between the trimmed V and J ends, which lost 5 bases and 0 bases, there was a span of 15 bases. This clonotype was counted ten times or more. Its antigen is undetermined. A single record per CDR3 protein comes from TCRdb applying MiXCR to the multiplex PCR reads. The sample has around 300,000 distinct CDR3 sequences, roughly 30% seen once. Samples came from axillary lymph nodes draining the breast cancer. Sequencing was done on a sample of axillary lymph node tissue. The rearrangement uses TRBV9 and TRBJ1-5, with D perhaps matching TRBD1 (5 bases). The TCR sequence derives from a female donor with breast cancer. Some clones in this sample may be carry-over from other donors' samples. CDR3 DNA: TGTGCCAGCAGTGAGGGGTCCAGCCATAGCAATCAGCCCCAGCATTTT. It translates to CASSEGSSHSNQPQHF.